Listed below are T cell receptor beta chains from one sample, sequenced in a study of neurological immune-mediated disorders. From the 5' RACE reads, TCRdb called clonotypes with MiXCR, one entry per CDR3 protein. The repertoire holds tens of thousands of distinct CDR3 sequences, about a tenth seen once, with roughly a tenth in the top ten. Sequencing was carried out using PBMCs. All receptors come from a man aged 30 to 39 in good health. Each CDR3 is given with its conserved first and last residue. Each record gives: V gene, D gene, J gene, CDR3 length, clone size, CDR3 protein, CDR3 DNA. A D gene is named only where the DNA matches it firmly. Part of the rows lack a size; the others show once, few, many or a class for expanded clones.

TRBV27	-	TRBJ2-7	15	many	CASSLQWTPSYEQYF	TGTGCCAGCAGTCTACAATGGACACCCTCCTACGAGCAGTACTTC
TRBV5-5	-	TRBJ1-1	13	-	CASSLVQAAEAFF	TGTGCCAGCAGCTTGGTACAGGCGGCTGAAGCTTTCTTT
TRBV5-5	-	TRBJ1-3	15	many	CASSLAYGTGNTIYF	TGTGCCAGCAGCTTGGCCTACGGGACTGGAAACACCATATATTTT
TRBV27	-	TRBJ2-7	16	many	CASSQLGGLIHYEQYF	TGTGCCAGCAGCCAATTGGGGGGATTGATTCACTACGAGCAGTACTTC
TRBV7-2	-	TRBJ1-5	15	many	CASKKGADSNQPQHF	TGTGCCAGCAAAAAAGGGGCAGATAGCAATCAGCCCCAGCATTTT
TRBV14	-	TRBJ1-3	12	many	CASRQISQDIYF	TGTGCCAGCAGGCAGATCAGTCAGGACATATATTTT
TRBV10-1	-	TRBJ2-5	14	many	CASSPDGMEETQYF	TGCGCCAGCAGTCCAGACGGGATGGAAGAGACCCAGTACTTC
TRBV7-9	TRBD1	TRBJ2-2	13	many	CASSQQGAGELFF	TGTGCCAGCAGCCAACAGGGGGCCGGGGAGCTGTTTTTT
TRBV27	TRBD2	TRBJ2-7	14	many	CASRASSGRTEQYF	TGTGCCAGCAGGGCAAGCAGCGGGAGGACCGAGCAGTACTTC
TRBV29-1	TRBD2	TRBJ2-3	14	many	CSVELLGEGDTQYF	TGCAGCGTTGAATTACTGGGGGAGGGAGATACGCAGTATTTT
TRBV25-1	-	TRBJ1-4	14	many	CASSVYGSNEKLFF	TGTGCCAGCAGTGTGTACGGCTCTAATGAAAAACTGTTTTTT
TRBV7-2	TRBD2	TRBJ2-7	16	few	CASSLAGGRSGHEQYF	TGTGCCAGCAGCTTAGCGGGAGGGAGAAGCGGCCACGAGCAGTACTTC
TRBV12-3/TRBV12-4	TRBD1	TRBJ1-1	13	many	CASSWDRDTEAFF	TGTGCCAGCAGCTGGGACAGGGACACTGAAGCTTTCTTT
TRBV28	-	TRBJ2-3	14	many	CASSLSPVGDTQYF	TGTGCCAGCAGTTTATCTCCCGTCGGGGATACGCAGTATTTT
TRBV29-1	TRBD1	TRBJ1-1	14	-	CSGRGQVMNTEAFF	TGCAGCGGTCGTGGACAGGTCATGAACACTGAAGCTTTCTTT
TRBV5-6	TRBD1	TRBJ2-7	14	many	CASSYGTGPYEQYF	TGTGCCAGCAGCTACGGGACAGGTCCCTACGAGCAGTACTTC
TRBV7-2	-	TRBJ1-5	12	few	CASNNWGQPQHF	TGTGCCAGCAACAACTGGGGTCAGCCCCAGCATTTT
TRBV3-1	-	TRBJ2-5	14	many	CASSQDPAEETQYF	TGTGCCAGCAGCCAAGATCCAGCGGAAGAGACCCAGTACTTC
TRBV10-3	TRBD1	TRBJ1-2	17	-	CAISETQLGDRGYGYTF	TGTGCCATCAGTGAGACTCAACTGGGGGACAGAGGCTATGGCTACACCTTC
TRBV21-1	-	TRBJ1-5	15	few	CASSNTDHGNQPQHF	TGTGCCAGCAGCAATACCGACCATGGGAATCAGCCCCAGCATTTT
TRBV5-1	-	TRBJ1-1	15	many	CASSLEGRRMTEAFF	TGCGCCAGCAGCTTGGAAGGCCGCCGGATGACTGAAGCTTTCTTT
TRBV7-2	TRBD1	TRBJ2-7	14	many	CASGTGTGPYEQYF	TGTGCCAGCGGTACCGGGACAGGGCCCTACGAGCAGTACTTC
TRBV12-3/TRBV12-4	-	TRBJ2-4	16	many	CASSPKPTSRANIQYF	TGTGCCAGCAGTCCTAAACCAACTTCCCGGGCCAACATTCAGTACTTC
TRBV7-6	-	TRBJ2-3	16	many	CASSLSSAGITDTQYF	TGTGCCAGCAGCTTAAGTTCGGCGGGAATCACAGATACGCAGTATTTT
TRBV2	-	TRBJ2-5	15	-	CASSDDVTRGETQYF	TGTGCCAGCAGCGACGACGTTACCCGGGGGGAGACCCAGTACTTC
TRBV28	-	TRBJ2-5	10	few	CARPGETQYF	TGTGCCAGACCTGGAGAGACCCAGTACTTC
TRBV28	TRBD1	TRBJ1-4	14	many	CASSLGTGSEKLFF	TGTGCCAGCAGTTTAGGGACAGGGAGCGAAAAACTGTTTTTT
TRBV20-1	-	TRBJ2-2	14	many	CSASRAGYTGELFF	TGCAGTGCTAGCCGAGCGGGTTACACCGGGGAGCTGTTTTTT
TRBV24-1	-	TRBJ2-1	14	many	CATSDSSSLNEQFF	TGTGCCACCAGTGATTCGAGTAGTCTCAATGAGCAGTTCTTC